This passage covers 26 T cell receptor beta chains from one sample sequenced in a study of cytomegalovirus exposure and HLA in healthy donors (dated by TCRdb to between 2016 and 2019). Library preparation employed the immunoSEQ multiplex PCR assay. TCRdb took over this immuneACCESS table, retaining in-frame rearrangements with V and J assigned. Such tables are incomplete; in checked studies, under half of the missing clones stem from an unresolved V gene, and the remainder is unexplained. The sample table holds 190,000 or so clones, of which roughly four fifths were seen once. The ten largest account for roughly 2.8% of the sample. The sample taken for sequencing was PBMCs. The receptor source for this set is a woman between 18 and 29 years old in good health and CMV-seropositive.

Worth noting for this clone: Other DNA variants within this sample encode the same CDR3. CDR3 in DNA: TGTGCCAGCTCACCTAGGACAGGTGGTGACTCTGGAAACACCATATATTTT. Translating gives CASSPRTGGDSGNTIYF. The chain couples TRBV18 to TRBJ1-3, with TRBD1 matching over 7 bases. Germline V gene lookup returns CDR1 KGHSH and CDR2 LQKENI. V lost 3 bases and J lost 0; bases outside the gene matches: 8. The CDR3 is 17 amino acids.

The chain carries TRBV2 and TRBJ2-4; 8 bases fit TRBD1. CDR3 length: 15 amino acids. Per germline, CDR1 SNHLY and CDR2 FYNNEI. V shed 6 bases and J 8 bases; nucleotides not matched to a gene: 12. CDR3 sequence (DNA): TGTGCCAGCAGGAGAATCGTGACAGGGGAGGACATTCAGTACTTC. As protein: CASRRIVTGEDIQYF.

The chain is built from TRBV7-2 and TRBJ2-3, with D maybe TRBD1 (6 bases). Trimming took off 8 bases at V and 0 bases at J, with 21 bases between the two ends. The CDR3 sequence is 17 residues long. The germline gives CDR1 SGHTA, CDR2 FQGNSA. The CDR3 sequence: CASGNYIGQGSTDTQYF. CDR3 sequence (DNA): TGTGCCAGCGGCAATTATATCGGGCAGGGGAGCACAGATACGCAGTATTTT. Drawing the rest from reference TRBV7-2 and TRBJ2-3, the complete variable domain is GAGVSQSPSNKVTEKGKDVELRCDPISGHTALYWYRQSLGQGLEFLIYFQGNSAPDKSGLPSDRFSAERTGGSVSTLTIQRTQQEDSAVYLCASGNYIGQGSTDTQYFGPGTRLTVL.

The DNA for the CDR3 is TGCAGCGTTGGACAGACCGGGGAGCTGTTTTTT. This codes for CSVGQTGELFF. The chain recombines TRBV29-1 with TRBJ2-2, with a tentative D call TRBD1 (5 bases). This CDR3 has 11 amino acids. V was pared by 4 bases and J by 5 bases, with 5 bases between. Germline V gene sequence: CDR1 SQVTM, CDR2 ANQGSEA.

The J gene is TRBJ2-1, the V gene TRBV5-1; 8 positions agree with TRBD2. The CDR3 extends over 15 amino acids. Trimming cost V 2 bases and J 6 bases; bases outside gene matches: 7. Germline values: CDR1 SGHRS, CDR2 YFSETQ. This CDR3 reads CASSFAGAGGNEQFF. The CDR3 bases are TGCGCCAGCAGCTTTGCAGGTGCGGGGGGCAATGAGCAGTTCTTC.

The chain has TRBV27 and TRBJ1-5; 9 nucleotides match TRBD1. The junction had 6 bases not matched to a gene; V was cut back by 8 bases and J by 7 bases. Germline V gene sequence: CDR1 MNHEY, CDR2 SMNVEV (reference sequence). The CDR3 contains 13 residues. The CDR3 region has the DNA TGTGCCAGCGGGGACAGGGTAGGGCAGCCCCAGCATTTT. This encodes CASGDRVGQPQHF.

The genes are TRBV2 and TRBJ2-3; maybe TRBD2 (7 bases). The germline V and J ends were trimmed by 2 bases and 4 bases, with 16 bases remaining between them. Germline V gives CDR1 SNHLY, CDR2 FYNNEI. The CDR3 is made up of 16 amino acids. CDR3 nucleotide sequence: TGTGCCAGCAGTGAACAGGCGGGGGCCATCGCAGATACGCAGTATTTT. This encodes CASSEQAGAIADTQYF.

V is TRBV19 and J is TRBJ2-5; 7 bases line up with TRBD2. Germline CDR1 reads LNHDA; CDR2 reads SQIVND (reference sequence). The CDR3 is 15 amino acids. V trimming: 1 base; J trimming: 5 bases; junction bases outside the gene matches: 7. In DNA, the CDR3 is TGTGCCAGTAGTATAGCAGGGAGGGAATCGGAGACCCAGTACTTC. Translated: CASSIAGRESETQYF. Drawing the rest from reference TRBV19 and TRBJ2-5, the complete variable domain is DGGITQSPKYLFRKEGQNVTLSCEQNLNHDAMYWYRQDPGQGLRLIYYSQIVNDFQKGDIAEGYSVSREKKESFPLTVTSAQKNPTAFYLCASSIAGRESETQYFGPGTRLLVL.

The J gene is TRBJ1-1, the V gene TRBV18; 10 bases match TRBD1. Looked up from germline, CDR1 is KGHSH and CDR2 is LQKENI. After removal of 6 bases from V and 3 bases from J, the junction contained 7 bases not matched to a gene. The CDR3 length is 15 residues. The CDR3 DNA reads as TGTGCCAGCTCTCAACGACAGGGGGCGGACACTGAAGCTTTCTTT. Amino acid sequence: CASSQRQGADTEAFF.

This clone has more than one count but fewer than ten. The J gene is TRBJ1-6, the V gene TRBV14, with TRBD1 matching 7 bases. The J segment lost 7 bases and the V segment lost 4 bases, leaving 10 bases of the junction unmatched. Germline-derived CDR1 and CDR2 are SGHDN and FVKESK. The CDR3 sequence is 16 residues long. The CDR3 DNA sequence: TGTGCCAGCAGCCCGACAGGGATGACAATCAATTCACCCCTCCACTTT. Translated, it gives CASSPTGMTINSPLHF.

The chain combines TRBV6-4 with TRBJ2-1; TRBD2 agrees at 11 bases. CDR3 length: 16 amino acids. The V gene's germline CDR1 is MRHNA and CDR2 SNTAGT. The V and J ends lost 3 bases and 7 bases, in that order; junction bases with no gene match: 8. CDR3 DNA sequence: TGTGCCAGCAGTGAACGTAGCGGGGGGGCGCGAAATGAGCAGTTCTTC. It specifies CASSERSGGARNEQFF.

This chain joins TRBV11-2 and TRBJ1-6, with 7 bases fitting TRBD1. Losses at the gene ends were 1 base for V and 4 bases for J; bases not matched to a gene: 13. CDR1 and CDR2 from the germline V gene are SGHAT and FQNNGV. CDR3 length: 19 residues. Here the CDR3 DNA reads TGTGCCAGCAGCTTAGGGAACTACAGGGGCTCCTCGTATAATTCACCCCTCCACTTT. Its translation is CASSLGNYRGSSYNSPLHF.

The DNA of the CDR3 is TGTGCCCGGGGGGGTAATGAAAAACTGTTTTTT. Encoded protein: CARGGNEKLFF. This chain connects TRBV2 to TRBJ1-4; a possible D gene is TRBD1 (5 bases). Per the germline V gene, CDR1 is SNHLY and CDR2 is FYNNEI. Trimming took 11 bases from V and 4 from J, leaving 8 bases between them. The CDR3 has 11 amino acids.

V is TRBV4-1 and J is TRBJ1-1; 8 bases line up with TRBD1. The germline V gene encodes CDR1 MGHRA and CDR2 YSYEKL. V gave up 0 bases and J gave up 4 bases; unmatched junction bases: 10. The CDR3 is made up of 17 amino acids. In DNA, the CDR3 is TGCGCCAGCAGCCAAGATCGACAGGGGAAGGGGGGCACTGAAGCTTTCTTT. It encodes CASSQDRQGKGGTEAFF.

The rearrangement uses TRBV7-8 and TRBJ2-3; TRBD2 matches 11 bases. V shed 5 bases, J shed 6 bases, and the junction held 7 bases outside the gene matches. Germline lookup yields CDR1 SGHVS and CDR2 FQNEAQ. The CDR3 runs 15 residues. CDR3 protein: CASSVSGGASDTQYF. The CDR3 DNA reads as TGTGCCAGCAGCGTTAGCGGGGGGGCCAGTGATACGCAGTATTTT.

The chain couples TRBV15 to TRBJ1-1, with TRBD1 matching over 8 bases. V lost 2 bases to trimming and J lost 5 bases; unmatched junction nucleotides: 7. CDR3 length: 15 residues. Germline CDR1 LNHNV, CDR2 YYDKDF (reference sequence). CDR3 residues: CATSRSDRGGTEAFF. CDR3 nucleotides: TGTGCCACCAGCAGATCTGACAGGGGAGGGACTGAAGCTTTCTTT.

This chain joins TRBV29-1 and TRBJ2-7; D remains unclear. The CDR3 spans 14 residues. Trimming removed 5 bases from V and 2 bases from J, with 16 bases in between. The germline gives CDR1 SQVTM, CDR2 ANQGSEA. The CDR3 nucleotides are TGCAGCGTTTTAAAGAAAACCGAGACCTACGAGCAGTACTTC. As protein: CSVLKKTETYEQYF.

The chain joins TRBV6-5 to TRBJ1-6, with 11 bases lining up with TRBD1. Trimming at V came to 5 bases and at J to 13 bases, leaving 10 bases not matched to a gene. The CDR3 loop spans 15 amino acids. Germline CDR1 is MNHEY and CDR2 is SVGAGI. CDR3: CASSKTRDRGDPLHF. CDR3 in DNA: TGTGCCAGCAGTAAAACCCGGGACAGGGGGGATCCCCTCCACTTT.

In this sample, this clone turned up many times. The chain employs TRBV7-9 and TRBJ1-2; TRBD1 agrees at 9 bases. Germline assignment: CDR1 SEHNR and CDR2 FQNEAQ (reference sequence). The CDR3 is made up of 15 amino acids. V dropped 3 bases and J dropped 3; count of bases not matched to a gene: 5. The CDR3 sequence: CASSLGQGNDYGYTF. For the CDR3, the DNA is TGTGCCAGCAGCTTGGGACAGGGAAACGACTATGGCTACACCTTC.

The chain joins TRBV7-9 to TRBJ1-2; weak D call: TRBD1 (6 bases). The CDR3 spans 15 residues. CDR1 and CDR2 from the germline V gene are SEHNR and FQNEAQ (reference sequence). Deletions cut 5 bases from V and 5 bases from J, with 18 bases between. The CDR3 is CASSVQGGALYGYTF. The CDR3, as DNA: TGTGCCAGCAGCGTACAGGGAGGGGCATTATATGGCTACACCTTC.

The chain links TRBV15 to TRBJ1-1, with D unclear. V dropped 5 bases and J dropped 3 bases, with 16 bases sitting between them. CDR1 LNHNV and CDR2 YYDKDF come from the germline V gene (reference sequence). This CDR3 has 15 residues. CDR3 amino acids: CATSAESVLDTEAFF. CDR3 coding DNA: TGTGCCACCAGCGCGGAGTCAGTGCTAGACACTGAAGCTTTCTTT. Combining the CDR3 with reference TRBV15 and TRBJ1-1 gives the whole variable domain DAMVIQNPRYQVTQFGKPVTLSCSQTLNHNVMYWYQQKSSQAPKLLFHYYDKDFNNEADTPDNFQSRRPNTSFCFLDIRSPGLGDTAMYLCATSAESVLDTEAFFGQGTRLTVV.

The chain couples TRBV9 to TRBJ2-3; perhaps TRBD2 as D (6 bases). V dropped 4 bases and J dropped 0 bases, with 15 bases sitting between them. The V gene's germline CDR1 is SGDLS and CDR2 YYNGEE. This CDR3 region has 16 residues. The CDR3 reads CASSPPGRGSTDTQYF. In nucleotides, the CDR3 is TGTGCCAGCAGCCCCCCAGGGCGGGGTAGCACAGATACGCAGTATTTT.

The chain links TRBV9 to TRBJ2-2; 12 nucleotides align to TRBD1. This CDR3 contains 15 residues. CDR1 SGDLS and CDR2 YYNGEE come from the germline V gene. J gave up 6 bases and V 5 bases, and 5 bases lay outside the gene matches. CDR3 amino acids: CASSVGQGASGELFF. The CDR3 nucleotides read TGTGCCAGCAGTGTGGGACAGGGGGCGTCCGGGGAGCTGTTTTTT.

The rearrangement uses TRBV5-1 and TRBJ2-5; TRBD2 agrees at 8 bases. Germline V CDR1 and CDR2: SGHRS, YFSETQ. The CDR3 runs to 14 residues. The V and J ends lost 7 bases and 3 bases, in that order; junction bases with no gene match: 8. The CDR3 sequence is CASRPGGAEETQYF. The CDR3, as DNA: TGCGCCAGCCGCCCGGGGGGGGCCGAAGAGACCCAGTACTTC.

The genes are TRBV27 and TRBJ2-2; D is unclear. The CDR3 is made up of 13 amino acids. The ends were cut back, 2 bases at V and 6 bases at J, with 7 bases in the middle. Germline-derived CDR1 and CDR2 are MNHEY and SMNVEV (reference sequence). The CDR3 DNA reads TGTGCCAGCAGTTTAGCGGCATCCGGGGAGCTGTTTTTT. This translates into CASSLAASGELFF.

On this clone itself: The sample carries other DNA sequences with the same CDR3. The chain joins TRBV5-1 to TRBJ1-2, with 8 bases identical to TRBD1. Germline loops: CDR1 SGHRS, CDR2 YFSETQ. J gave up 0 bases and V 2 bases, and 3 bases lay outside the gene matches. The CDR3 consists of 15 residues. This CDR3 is CASSLGTGANYGYTF. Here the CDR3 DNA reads TGCGCCAGCAGCTTAGGGACAGGAGCTAACTATGGCTACACCTTC.